This TCR beta chain was recovered during a study of regulatory T cells in long-lasting Graves disease. Stated time point: newly diagnosed GD, antithyroid drugs for less than 3 months. PBMC RNA was the source of the TCR library. The patients included were those that came from an endocrinology department in Xi'an, China. EDTA tubes received nine milliliters of drawn peripheral blood. Library construction for TCR beta used iRepertoire HTBI primers and Arm-PCR of CDR3 regions. MiXCR, applied by TCRdb to the multiplex PCR reads, yields one record per CDR3 protein. The sample lists about 530,000 distinct CDR3 sequences; approximately 16% were seen once. CDR1 DFQATT and CDR2 SNEGSKA come from the germline V gene (reference sequence). The CDR3 runs to 16 residues. Trimming shortened V by 6 bases and J by 0 bases, and 19 bases separated the two germline ends. At least ten counts were recorded for this clonotype. Its cognate antigen is unknown.

Study-level findings and limits: TCR diversity was lower in persistent Graves' patients (versus newly diagnosed ones).

The same data also contributed to another study, on T cells in Graves' hyperthyroidism and ophthalmopathy. That report adds: Patients were excluded for uncontrolled infection, other autoimmune disease, pregnancy or lactation.

Here the sequenced sample was peripheral blood mononuclear cells (PBMCs), taken at new diagnosis, from a patient treated with antithyroid drugs. This chain links TRBV20-1 with TRBJ2-3; perhaps TRBD2 as D (5 bases). This clonotype was sampled from a middle-aged woman with Graves disease. In DNA, the CDR3 is TGCAGTGCCCACTTGCCGGGAAAAACTAGCACAGATACGCAGTATTTT. Protein sequence: CSAHLPGKTSTDTQYF.